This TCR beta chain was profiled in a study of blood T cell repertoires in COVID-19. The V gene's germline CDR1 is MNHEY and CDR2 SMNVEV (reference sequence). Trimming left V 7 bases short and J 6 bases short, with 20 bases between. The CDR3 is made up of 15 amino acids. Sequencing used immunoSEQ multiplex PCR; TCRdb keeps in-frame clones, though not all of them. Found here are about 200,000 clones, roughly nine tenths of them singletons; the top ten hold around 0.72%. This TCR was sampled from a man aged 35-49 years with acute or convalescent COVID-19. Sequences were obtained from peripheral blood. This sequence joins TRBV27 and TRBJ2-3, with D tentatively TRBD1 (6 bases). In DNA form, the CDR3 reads TGTGCCAGCACCGAAGTGGGGGCAGCCCGGGATACGCAGTATTTT. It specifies CASTEVGAARDTQYF.